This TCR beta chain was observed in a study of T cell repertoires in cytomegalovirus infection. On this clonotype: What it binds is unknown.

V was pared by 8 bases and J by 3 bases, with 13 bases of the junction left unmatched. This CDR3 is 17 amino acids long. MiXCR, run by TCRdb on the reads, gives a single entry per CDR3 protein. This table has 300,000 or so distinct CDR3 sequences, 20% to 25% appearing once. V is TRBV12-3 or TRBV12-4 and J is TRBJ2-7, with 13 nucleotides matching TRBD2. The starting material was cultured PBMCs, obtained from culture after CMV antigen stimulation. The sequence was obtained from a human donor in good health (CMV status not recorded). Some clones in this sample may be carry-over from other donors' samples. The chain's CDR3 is CASSGSRTSGRRYEQYF. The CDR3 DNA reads TGTGCCAGCTCGGGGTCCCGGACTAGCGGGAGACGCTACGAGCAGTACTTC.